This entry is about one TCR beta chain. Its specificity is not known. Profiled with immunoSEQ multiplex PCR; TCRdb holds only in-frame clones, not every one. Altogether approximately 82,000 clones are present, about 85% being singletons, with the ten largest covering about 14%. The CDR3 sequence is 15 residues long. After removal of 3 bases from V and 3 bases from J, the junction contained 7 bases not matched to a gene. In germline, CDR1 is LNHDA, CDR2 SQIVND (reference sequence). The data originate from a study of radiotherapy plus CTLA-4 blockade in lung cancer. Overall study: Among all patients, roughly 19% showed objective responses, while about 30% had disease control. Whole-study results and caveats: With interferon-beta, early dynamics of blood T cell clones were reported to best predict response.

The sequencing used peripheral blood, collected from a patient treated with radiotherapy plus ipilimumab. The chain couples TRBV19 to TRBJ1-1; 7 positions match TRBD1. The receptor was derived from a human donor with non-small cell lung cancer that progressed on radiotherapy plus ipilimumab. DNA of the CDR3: TGTGCCAGTAGTATGGCGACAGGGATGCACACTGAAGCTTTCTTT. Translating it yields CASSMATGMHTEAFF.